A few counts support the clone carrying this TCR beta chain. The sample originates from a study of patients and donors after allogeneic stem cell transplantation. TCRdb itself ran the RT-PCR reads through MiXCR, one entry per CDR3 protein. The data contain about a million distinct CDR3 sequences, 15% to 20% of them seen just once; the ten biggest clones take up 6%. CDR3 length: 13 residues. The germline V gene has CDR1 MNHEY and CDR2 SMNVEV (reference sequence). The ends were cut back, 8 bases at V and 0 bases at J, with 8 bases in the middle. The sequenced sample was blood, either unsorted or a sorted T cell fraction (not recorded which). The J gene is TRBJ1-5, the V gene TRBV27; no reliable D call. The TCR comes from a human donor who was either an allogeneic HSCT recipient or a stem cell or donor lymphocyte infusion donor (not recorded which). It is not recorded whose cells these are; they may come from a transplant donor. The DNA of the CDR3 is TGTGCCAGCGGGCATTATAGCAATCAGCCCCAGCATTTT. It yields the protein CASGHYSNQPQHF.